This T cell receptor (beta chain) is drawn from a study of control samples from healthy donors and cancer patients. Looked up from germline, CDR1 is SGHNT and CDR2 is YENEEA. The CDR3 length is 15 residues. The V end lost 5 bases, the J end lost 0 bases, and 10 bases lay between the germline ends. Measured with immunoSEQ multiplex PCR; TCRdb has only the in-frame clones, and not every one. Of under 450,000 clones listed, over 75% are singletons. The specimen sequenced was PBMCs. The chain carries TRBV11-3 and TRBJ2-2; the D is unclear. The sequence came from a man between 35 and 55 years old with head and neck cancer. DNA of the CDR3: TGTGCCAGCAGCGCGACGGCTCCGAACACCGGGGAGCTGTTTTTT. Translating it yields CASSATAPNTGELFF.